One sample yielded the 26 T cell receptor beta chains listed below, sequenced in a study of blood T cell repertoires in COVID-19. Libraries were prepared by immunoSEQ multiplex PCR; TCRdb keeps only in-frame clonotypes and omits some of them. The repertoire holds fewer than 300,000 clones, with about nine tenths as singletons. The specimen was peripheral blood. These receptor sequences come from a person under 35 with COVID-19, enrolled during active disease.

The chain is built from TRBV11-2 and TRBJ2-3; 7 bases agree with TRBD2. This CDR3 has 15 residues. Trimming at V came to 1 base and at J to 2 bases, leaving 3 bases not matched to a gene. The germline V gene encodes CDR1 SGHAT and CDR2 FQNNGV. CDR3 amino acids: CASSLVGGSTDTQYF. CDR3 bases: TGTGCCAGCAGCTTAGTGGGAGGGTCCACAGATACGCAGTATTTT.

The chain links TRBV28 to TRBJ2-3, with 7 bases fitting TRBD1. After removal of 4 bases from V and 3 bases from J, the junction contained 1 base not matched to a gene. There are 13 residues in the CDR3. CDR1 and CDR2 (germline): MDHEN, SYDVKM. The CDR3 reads CASSYRGTDTQYF. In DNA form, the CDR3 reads TGTGCCAGCAGTTACAGGGGAACAGATACGCAGTATTTT.

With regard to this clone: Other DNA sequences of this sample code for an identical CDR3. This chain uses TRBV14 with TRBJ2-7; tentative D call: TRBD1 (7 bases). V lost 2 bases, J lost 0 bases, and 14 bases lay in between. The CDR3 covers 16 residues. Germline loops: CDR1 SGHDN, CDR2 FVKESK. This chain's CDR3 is CASSQLAGGSSYEQYF. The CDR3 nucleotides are TGTGCCAGCAGCCAACTAGCAGGGGGGAGCTCCTACGAGCAGTACTTC.

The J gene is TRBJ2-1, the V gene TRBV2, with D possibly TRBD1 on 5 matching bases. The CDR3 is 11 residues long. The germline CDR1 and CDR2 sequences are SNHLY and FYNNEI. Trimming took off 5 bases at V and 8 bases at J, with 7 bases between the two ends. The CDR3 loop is CASSWGHEQFF. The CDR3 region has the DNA TGTGCCAGCAGTTGGGGCCATGAGCAGTTCTTC.

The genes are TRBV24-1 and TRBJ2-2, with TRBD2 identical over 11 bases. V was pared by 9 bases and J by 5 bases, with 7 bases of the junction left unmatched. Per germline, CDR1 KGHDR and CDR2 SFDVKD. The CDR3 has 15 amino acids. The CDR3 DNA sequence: TGTGCCACCTCCGGGCTAGCGGGAGGTACCGGGGAGCTGTTTTTT. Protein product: CATSGLAGGTGELFF.

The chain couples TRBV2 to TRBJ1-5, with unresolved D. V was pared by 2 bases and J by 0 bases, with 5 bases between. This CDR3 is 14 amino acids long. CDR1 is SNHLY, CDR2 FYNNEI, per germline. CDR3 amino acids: CASSEQFSNQPQHF. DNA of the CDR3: TGTGCCAGCAGTGAACAGTTTAGCAATCAGCCCCAGCATTTT.

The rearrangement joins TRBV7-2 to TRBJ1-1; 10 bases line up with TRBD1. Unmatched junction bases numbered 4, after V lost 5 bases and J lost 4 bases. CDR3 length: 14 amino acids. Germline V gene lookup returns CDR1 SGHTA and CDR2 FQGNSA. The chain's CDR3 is CASSPRTGGTEAFF. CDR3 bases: TGTGCCAGCAGCCCAAGGACAGGGGGCACTGAAGCTTTCTTT.

The CDR3, as DNA: TGCGCCAGCTCCGGACTAGGAGCGGGCGATGAGCAGTTCTTC. Protein sequence: CASSGLGAGDEQFF. The chain recombines TRBV5-1 with TRBJ2-1, with 7 nucleotides matching TRBD2. J lost 8 bases, V lost 7 bases, and 12 bases had no gene match. This CDR3 comprises 14 residues. Germline-derived CDR1 and CDR2 are SGHRS and YFSETQ.

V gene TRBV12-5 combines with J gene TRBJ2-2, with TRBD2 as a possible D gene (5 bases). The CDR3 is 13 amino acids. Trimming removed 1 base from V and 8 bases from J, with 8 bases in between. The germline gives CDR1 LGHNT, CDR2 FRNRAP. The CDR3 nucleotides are TGTGCTAGTGGTTTGGAGGAGGTTGGGGAGCTGTTTTTT. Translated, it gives CASGLEEVGELFF. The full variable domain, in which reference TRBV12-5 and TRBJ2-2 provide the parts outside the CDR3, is DARVTQTPRHKVTEMGQEVTMRCQPILGHNTVFWYRQTMMQGLELLAYFRNRAPLDDSGMPKDRFSAEMPDATLATLKIQPSEPRDSAVYFCASGLEEVGELFFGEGSRLTVL.

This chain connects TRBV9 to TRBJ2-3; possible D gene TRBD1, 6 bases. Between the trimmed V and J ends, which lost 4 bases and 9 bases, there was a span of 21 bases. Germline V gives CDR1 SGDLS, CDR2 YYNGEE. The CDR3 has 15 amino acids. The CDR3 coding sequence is TGTGCCAGCAGCCCGTGGGACCGGCCAGGGGAGACGCAGTATTTT. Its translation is CASSPWDRPGETQYF.

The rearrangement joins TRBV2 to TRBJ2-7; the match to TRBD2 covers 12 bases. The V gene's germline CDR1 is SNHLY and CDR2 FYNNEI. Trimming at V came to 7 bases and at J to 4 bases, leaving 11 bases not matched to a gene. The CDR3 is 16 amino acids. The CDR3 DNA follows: TGTGCCAGCATCGCCGGTGGGCTAGCGGGAGGGTACGAGCAGTACTTC. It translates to CASIAGGLAGGYEQYF. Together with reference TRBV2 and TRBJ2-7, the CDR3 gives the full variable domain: EPEVTQTPSHQVTQMGQEVILRCVPISNHLYFYWYRQILGQKVEFLVSFYNNEISEKSEIFDDQFSVERPDGSNFTLKIRSTKLEDSAMYFCASIAGGLAGGYEQYFGPGTRLTVT.

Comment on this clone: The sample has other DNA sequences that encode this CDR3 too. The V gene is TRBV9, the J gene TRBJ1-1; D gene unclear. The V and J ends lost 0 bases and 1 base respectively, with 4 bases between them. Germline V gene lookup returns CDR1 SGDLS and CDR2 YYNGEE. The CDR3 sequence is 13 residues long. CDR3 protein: CASSVAGNTEAFF. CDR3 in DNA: TGTGCCAGCAGCGTAGCGGGGAACACTGAAGCTTTCTTT.

CDR3 residues: CASGGGGNTDTQYF. The CDR3, as DNA: TGTGCCAGCGGAGGGGGGGGCAACACAGATACGCAGTATTTT. The rearrangement uses TRBV6-6 and TRBJ2-3; tentative D call: TRBD2 (7 bases). The V gene lost 8 bases and the J gene lost 2 bases, with 14 bases spanning the gap. The CDR3 runs to 14 residues. Germline V gene sequence: CDR1 MNHNY, CDR2 SVGAGI (reference sequence).

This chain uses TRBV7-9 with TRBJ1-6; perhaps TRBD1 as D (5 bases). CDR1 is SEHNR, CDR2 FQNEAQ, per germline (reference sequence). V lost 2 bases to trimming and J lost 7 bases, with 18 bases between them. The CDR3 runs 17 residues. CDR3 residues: CASSLSMWGRENSPLHF. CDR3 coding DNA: TGTGCCAGCAGCTTATCTATGTGGGGCCGGGAGAATTCACCCCTCCACTTT. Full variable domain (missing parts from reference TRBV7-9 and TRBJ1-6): DTGVSQNPRHKITKRGQNVTFRCDPISEHNRLYWYRQTLGQGPEFLTYFQNEAQLEKSRLLSDRFSAERPKGSFSTLEIQRTEQGDSAMYLCASSLSMWGRENSPLHFGNGTRLTVT.

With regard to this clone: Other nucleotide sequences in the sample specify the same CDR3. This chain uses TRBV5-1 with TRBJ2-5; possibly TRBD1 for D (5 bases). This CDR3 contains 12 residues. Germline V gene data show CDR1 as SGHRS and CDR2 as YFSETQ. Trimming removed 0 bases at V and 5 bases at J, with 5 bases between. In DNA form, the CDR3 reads TGCGCCAGCAGCTTGGACAGGGAGACCCAGTACTTC. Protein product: CASSLDRETQYF.

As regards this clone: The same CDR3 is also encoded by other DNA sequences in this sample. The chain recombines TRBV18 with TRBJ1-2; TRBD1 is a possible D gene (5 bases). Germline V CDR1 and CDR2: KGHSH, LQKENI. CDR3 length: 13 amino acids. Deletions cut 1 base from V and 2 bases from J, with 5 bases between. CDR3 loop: CASSPQGNYGYTF. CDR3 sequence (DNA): TGTGCCAGCTCACCACAGGGGAACTATGGCTACACCTTC.

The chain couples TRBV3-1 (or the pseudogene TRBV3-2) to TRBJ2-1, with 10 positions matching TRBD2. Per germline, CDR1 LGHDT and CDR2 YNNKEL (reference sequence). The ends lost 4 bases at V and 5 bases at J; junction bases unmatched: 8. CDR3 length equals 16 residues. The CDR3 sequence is CASSPGTSAAHNEQFF. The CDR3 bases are TGTGCCAGCAGCCCCGGGACTAGCGCCGCCCACAATGAGCAGTTCTTC.

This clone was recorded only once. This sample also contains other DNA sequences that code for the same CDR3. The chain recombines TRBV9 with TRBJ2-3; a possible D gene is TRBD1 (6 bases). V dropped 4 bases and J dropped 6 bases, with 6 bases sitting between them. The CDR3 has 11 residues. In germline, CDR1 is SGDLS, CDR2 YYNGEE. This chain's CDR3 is CASSRGDTQYF. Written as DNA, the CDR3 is TGTGCCAGCAGCAGGGGGGATACGCAGTATTTT.

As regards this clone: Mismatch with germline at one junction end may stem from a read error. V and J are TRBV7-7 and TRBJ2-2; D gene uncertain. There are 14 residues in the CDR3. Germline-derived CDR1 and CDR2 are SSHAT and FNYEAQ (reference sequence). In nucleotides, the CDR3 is TGTGCTAGCAGCTTAGAGATCAAGAGCGGGGAGCTGTTTTTT. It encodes CASSLEIKSGELFF. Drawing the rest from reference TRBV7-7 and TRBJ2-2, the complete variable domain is GAGVSQSPRYKVTKRGQDVTLRCDPISSHATLYWYQQALGQGPEFLTYFNYEAQPDKSGLPSDRFSAERPEGSISTLTIQRTEQRDSAMYRCASSLEIKSGELFFGEGSRLTVL.

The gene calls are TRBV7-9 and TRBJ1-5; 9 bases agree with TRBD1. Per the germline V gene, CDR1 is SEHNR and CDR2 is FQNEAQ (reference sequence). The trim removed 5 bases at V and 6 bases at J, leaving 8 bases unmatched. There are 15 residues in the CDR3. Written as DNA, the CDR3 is TGTGCCAGCAGCCCGCCGGGACAGGGTGGTCAGCCCCAGCATTTT. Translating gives CASSPPGQGGQPQHF.

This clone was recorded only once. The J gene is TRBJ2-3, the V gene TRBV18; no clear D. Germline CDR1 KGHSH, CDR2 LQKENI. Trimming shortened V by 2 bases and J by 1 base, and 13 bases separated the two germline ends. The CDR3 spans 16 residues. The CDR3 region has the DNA TGTGCCAGCTCACCAGTGGCGGCTTGGGGCACAGATACGCAGTATTTT. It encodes CASSPVAAWGTDTQYF.

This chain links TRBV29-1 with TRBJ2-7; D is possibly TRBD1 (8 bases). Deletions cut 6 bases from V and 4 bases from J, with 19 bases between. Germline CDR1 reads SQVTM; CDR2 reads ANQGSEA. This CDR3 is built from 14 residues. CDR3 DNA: TGCAGCGTGGGGGGGAGGACAGGGTCTTACGAGCAGTACTTC. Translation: CSVGGRTGSYEQYF.

CDR3: CASSYPPSGSTHGEQYF. The DNA of the CDR3 is TGTGCCAGCAGTTACCCCCCTAGCGGGAGTACTCACGGCGAGCAGTACTTC. The gene calls are TRBV6-2 or TRBV6-3 and TRBJ2-7; 10 bases align to TRBD2. CDR3 length: 17 amino acids. CDR1 MNHEY and CDR2 SVGEGT come from the germline V gene. Trimming cost V 2 bases and J 6 bases; bases outside gene matches: 13.

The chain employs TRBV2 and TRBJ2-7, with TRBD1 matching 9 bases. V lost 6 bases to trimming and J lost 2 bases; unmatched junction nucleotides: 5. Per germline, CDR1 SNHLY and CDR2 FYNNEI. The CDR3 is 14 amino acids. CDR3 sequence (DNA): TGTGCCAGCAGGCCGGGACAGGGCCCCTACGAGCAGTACTTC. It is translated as CASRPGQGPYEQYF.

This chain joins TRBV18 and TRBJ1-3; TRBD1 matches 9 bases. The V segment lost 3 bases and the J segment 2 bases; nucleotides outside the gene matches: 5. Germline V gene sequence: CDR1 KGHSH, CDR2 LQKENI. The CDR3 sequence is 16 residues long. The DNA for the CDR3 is TGTGCCAGCTCACCCTCCGGGACAGGGACTGGAAACACCATATATTTT. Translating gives CASSPSGTGTGNTIYF.

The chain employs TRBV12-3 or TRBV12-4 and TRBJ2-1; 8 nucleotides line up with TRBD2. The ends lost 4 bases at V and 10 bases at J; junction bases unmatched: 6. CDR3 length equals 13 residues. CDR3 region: CASSSGLVVEQFF. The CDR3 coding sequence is TGTGCCAGCAGTTCGGGACTAGTTGTCGAGCAGTTCTTC.